Sequencing of this TCR beta chain was carried out in a study of memory CD4+ T cells and cytomegalovirus serostatus (dated by TCRdb to between 2017 and 2020). Describing the broader study: A total of about 35 healthy Belgian adults, of whom 9 were CMV seropositive and roughly 24 were CMV seronegative, were included in the cohort. To replicate a published TCR-based CMV serostatus classifier, the researchers sequenced the CD4+ memory TCRbeta repertoires of a Belgian cohort whose cytomegalovirus serostatus was known.

Counted from cysteine to phenylalanine, this CDR3 has 15 amino acids. CDR3 DNA only is kept here, 45 bases in frame from base 1. Unmatched junction bases come to 10, with V trimmed by 2 bases and J by 6 bases. The germline V gene provides CDR1 SGDLS and CDR2 YYNGEE. The Quick-DNA Microprep Kit was used to extract genomic DNA from the sorted cells. Amplification of TCRbeta DNA was done with the immunoSEQ hsTCRbeta kit, following the protocol from the manufacturer. An Illumina MiSeq instrument was used to sequence the TCRbeta libraries. The published analysis was carried out like this. Following removal of out-of-frame sequences, around 2,300,000 distinct TCRbeta sequences were retained, with an average of approximately 64,000 per individual. Each individual was scored using the number of some 150 previously reported CMV-associated TCRbeta sequences that the individual carried and the total number of productive distinct TCRbeta sequences. A beta-binomial model was reimplemented in Python, and scikit-learn random forests with default parameters were trained on US cohort data. Classifier performance on the Belgian cohort was summarized as median AUC with percentile confidence intervals over 10,000 bootstrap iterations. TCRdb carries this immuneACCESS record with in-frame sequences only. Its versions omit some clonotypes, under half of them owing to an unresolved V gene in the studies checked, with the rest unexplained. V and J calls and clone size are given by that table; D and trimming were obtained from the DNA. In all, the sample holds approximately 60,000 clones, and 80% to 85% of those were seen once. Roughly 1% of the sample is held by the ten biggest clonotypes.

What the study reported, not specific to this receptor: Of 164 previously reported CMV-associated TCRbeta sequences, 55 to 75 appeared in the CD4+ memory repertoires, each in one to five individuals. For CMV serostatus prediction, a median bootstrapped AUC of 0.95 was reached with the original framework, and a median bootstrapped AUC of roughly 0.89 was reached with a US-trained random forest. Only CD4+CD45RO+ memory cells were sequenced, in contrast to the original study, in which naive and memory CD4+ and CD8+ populations were covered. The results were interpreted as suggesting that the CMV-associated TCR signature is largely present in the CD4+ memory repertoire. The original-framework classifier achieved a median bootstrapped AUC of approximately 0.95 with a 95% CI of 0.76-1.00 on the Belgian cohort.

A FACSAria II was used to sort memory CD4+ T cells, defined as single viable CD3+CD4+CD8-CD45RO+ cells. CMV serostatus was determined with a Roche Elecsys assay detecting serum IgG against CMV pp150, pp28, p38 and p52. Once the samples were thawed, total CD4+ T cells were enriched through positive selection using CD4 magnetic microbeads. The samples came from a different study that was designed specifically to examine the CD4+ T cell memory repertoire. Peripheral blood mononuclear cells were isolated and cryopreserved according to standard operating procedures, and serum was stored at -80 degrees C. The staining used CD3-PerCP (BW264/56), CD4-APC (RPA-T4), CD45RO-PE (UCHT1) and CD8-Pacific Orange (3B5) antibodies, and Sytox blue was used to exclude non-viable cells. This clone was found a few times. Its antigen remains undetermined. Within one base of it there is no much larger clone, and no base qualities were kept.

The TCR originated in an adult in good health and CMV-seronegative. The specimen sequenced was memory CD4+ T cells from blood. Here the chain combines TRBV9 and TRBJ1-2, and TRBD1 matches 7 of the central bases. The CDR3 amino acid sequence is: CASSVMSGQTNGYTF. The DNA sequence follows: TGTGCCAGCAGCGTCATGTCGGGACAGACTAATGGCTACACCTTC.